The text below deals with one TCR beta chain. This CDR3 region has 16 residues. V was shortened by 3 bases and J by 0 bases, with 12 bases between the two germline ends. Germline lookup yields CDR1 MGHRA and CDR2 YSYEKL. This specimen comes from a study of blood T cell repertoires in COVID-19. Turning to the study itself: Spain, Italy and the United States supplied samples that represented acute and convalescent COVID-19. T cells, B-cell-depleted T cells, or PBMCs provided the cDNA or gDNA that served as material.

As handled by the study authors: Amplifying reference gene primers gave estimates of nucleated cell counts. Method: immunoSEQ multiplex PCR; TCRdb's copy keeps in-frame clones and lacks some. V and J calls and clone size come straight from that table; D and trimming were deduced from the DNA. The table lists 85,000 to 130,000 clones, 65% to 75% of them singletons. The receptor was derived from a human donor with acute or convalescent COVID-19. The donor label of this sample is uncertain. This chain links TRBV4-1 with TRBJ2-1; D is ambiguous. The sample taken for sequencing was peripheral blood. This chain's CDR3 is CASSQLDILSYNEQFF. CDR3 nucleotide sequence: TGCGCCAGCAGCCAGTTAGATATTCTCTCCTACAATGAGCAGTTCTTC.